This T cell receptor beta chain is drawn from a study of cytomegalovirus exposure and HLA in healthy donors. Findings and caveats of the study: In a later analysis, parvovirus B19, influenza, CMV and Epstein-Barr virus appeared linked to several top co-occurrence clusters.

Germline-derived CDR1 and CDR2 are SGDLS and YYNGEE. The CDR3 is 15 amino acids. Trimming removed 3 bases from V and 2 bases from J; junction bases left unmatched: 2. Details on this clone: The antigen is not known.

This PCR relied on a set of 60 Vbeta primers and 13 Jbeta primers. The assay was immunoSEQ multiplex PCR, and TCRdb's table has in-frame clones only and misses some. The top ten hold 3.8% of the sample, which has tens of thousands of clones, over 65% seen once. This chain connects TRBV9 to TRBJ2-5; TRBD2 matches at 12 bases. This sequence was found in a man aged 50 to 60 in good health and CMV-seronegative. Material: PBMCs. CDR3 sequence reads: CASSALAGGQETQYF. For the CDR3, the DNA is TGTGCCAGCAGCGCTCTAGCGGGAGGGCAAGAGACCCAGTACTTC.